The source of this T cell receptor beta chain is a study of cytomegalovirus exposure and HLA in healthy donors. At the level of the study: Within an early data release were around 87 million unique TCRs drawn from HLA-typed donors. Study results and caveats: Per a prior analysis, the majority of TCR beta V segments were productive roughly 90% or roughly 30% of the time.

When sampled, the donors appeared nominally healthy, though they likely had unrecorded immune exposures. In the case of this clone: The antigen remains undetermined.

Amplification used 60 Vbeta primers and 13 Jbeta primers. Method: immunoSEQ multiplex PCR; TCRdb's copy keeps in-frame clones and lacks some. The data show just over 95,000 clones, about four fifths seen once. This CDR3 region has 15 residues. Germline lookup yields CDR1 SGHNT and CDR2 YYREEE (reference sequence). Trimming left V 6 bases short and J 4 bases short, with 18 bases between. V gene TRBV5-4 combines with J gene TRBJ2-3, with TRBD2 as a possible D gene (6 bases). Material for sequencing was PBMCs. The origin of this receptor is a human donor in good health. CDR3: CASKFSGGGADTQYF. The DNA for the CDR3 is TGTGCCAGCAAATTTAGCGGAGGAGGGGCAGATACGCAGTATTTT.